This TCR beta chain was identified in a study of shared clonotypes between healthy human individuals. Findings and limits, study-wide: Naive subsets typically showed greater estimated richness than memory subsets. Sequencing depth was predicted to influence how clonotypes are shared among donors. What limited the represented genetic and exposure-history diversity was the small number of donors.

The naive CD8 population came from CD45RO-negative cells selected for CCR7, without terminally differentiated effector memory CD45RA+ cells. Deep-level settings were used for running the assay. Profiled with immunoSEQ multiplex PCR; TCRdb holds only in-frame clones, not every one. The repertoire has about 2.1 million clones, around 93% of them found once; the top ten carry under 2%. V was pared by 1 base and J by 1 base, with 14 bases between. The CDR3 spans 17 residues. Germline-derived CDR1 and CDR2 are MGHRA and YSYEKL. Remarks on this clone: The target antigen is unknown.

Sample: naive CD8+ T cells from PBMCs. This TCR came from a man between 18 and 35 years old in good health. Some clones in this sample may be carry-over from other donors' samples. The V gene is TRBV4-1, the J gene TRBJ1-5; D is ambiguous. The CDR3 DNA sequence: TGCGCCAGCAGCCAAGCGCCTAGGGTTACGAGCAATCAGCCCCAGCATTTT. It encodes CASSQAPRVTSNQPQHF.